These T cell receptor beta chains were read from a single sample in a study of CD4+ T cells in melanoma. The protocol was immunoSEQ multiplex PCR, while the TCRdb copy is restricted to in-frame clones and leaves out a portion. The table has under 10,000 clones, approximately 78% seen once; the top ten hold nearly 25%. The specimen sequenced was tumor tissue. These receptors came from a human donor with melanoma. Both conserved end residues are part of each CDR3. D genes are given only for firm matches. Size is omitted from some rows. Given values are once, few, many or a class for expanded clones.

TRBV2	-	TRBJ2-3	TRBD2	CASGTSGGDTDTQYF	TGTGCCAGCGGGACTAGCGGGGGGGACACAGATACGCAGTATTTT
TRBV6-6	-	TRBJ2-3	-	CASPVTGDSSTDTQYF	TGTGCCAGCCCAGTTACCGGGGACTCCAGCACAGATACGCAGTATTTT
TRBV11-2	once	TRBJ2-2	-	CASSPPGSVVRELFF	TGTGCCAGCAGCCCCCCCGGATCAGTGGTAAGGGAGCTGTTTTTT
TRBV4-2	-	TRBJ2-7	-	CASSHIPGGASEQYF	TGTGCCAGCAGCCATATTCCCGGCGGGGCCTCCGAGCAGTACTTC
TRBV7-9	-	TRBJ1-2	-	CASSLMVRGSGYTF	TGTGCCAGCAGCTTAATGGTCAGGGGTAGTGGCTACACCTTC
TRBV2	medium-sized	TRBJ1-5	TRBD1	CASRKRGQGRGNQPQHF	TGTGCCAGCAGGAAACGGGGACAGGGCCGGGGCAATCAGCCCCAGCATTTT
TRBV18	-	TRBJ1-6	TRBD1	CASSLWDSSYNSPLHF	TGTGCCAGCTCACTATGGGACAGCTCCTATAATTCACCCCTCCACTTT
TRBV29-1	-	TRBJ1-2	TRBD1	CSSQDRGYGYTF	TGCAGCTCACAAGACAGGGGCTATGGCTACACCTTC
TRBV6-5	-	TRBJ1-1	-	CASSRGREPPRAFF	TGTGCCAGCAGTCGGGGGAGGGAACCCCCCCGAGCTTTCTTT
TRBV5-1	-	TRBJ1-1	-	CASSLDTEAFF	TGCGCCAGCAGCTTGGACACTGAAGCTTTCTTT
TRBV6-5	few	TRBJ1-2	TRBD1	CASRQTGAHGYTF	TGTGCCAGCAGACAGACAGGGGCCCATGGCTACACCTTC
TRBV6-5	few	TRBJ1-2	-	CASSLRETMHGYTF	TGTGCCAGCAGTCTTCGGGAGACAATGCATGGCTACACCTTC
TRBV6-5	-	TRBJ1-1	-	CASGGNTEAFF	TGTGCCAGCGGGGGGAACACTGAAGCTTTCTTT
TRBV30	-	TRBJ1-2	-	CAWSVGGLANYGYTF	TGTGCCTGGAGTGTTGGAGGGCTGGCCAACTATGGCTACACCTTC
TRBV7-9	-	TRBJ2-5	TRBD2	CASSTSTSGLETQYF	TGTGCCAGCAGCACATCTACTAGCGGCCTAGAGACCCAGTACTTC
TRBV5-1	-	TRBJ2-1	TRBD1	CASSSRQGSYNEQFF	TGCGCCAGCAGCTCCCGACAGGGATCCTACAATGAGCAGTTCTTC
TRBV6-1	-	TRBJ1-5	TRBD1	CASRGDSNNQPQHF	TGTGCCAGCAGGGGGGACAGTAATAACCAGCCCCAGCATTTT
TRBV19	-	TRBJ1-1	-	CASSISSREAFF	TGTGCCAGTAGTATCTCTTCAAGGGAAGCTTTCTTT
TRBV30	-	TRBJ1-5	-	CAWSGPSRGNQPQHF	TGTGCCTGGAGTGGGCCTTCCCGCGGGAATCAGCCCCAGCATTTT
TRBV6-6	few	TRBJ1-5	-	CASSPREGGNQPQHF	TGTGCCAGCAGCCCTCGGGAGGGCGGTAATCAGCCCCAGCATTTT
TRBV5-5	-	TRBJ2-3	TRBD1	CASSLGTGARVTTDTQYF	TGTGCCAGCAGCTTGGGGACAGGGGCCCGAGTAACCACAGATACGCAGTATTTT
TRBV6-6	-	TRBJ2-2	-	CASSYAITGPGELFF	TGTGCCAGCAGTTACGCTATCACAGGGCCCGGGGAGCTGTTTTTT
TRBV2	-	TRBJ1-2	-	CASSVPPTRRPYGYTF	TGTGCCAGCAGTGTCCCCCCGACCCGTCGTCCATATGGCTACACCTTC
TRBV7-6	-	TRBJ2-7	TRBD1	CASSSPRRTGDEQYF	TGTGCCAGCAGCTCCCCCCGGAGGACAGGGGACGAGCAGTACTTC
TRBV5-6	few	TRBJ1-2	TRBD1	CASSFPPPTGMRYGYTF	TGTGCCAGCAGCTTTCCCCCCCCGACAGGGATGAGATATGGCTACACCTTC
TRBV6-6	-	TRBJ1-5	TRBD1	CASSRGAQISNQPQHF	TGTGCCAGCAGCAGGGGGGCCCAAATTAGCAATCAGCCCCAGCATTTT
TRBV2	-	TRBJ1-1	TRBD1	CASSDRAVEAFF	TGTGCCAGCAGCGACAGGGCCGTTGAAGCTTTCTTT
TRBV30	-	TRBJ2-2	-	CAWSQTNTGELFF	TGTGCCTGGAGCCAGACTAACACCGGGGAGCTGTTTTTT
TRBV13	-	TRBJ2-7	-	CASSLDPEGEQYF	TGTGCCAGCAGCTTAGACCCCGAGGGCGAGCAGTACTTC
TRBV5-4	-	TRBJ2-2	-	CASSRDLNTGELFF	TGTGCCAGCAGCCGGGACTTAAACACCGGGGAGCTGTTTTTT
TRBV10-3	few	TRBJ2-7	-	CATVGNGDLGTYEQYF	TGTGCCACCGTGGGAAACGGGGACCTGGGAACCTACGAGCAGTACTTC
TRBV30	-	TRBJ1-1	-	CAWSSRSLGNTEAFF	TGTGCCTGGAGTTCCCGATCCTTGGGCAACACTGAAGCTTTCTTT
TRBV2	few	TRBJ1-1	-	CASSDQGTNTEAFF	TGTGCCAGCAGTGACCAGGGGACGAACACTGAAGCTTTCTTT
TRBV13	-	TRBJ2-5	TRBD2	CASSSQRGRVGEETQYF	TGTGCCAGCAGCTCTCAGCGGGGCCGCGTGGGGGAGGAGACCCAGTACTTC
TRBV14	-	TRBJ2-7	-	CASSQKREQYF	TGTGCCAGCAGCCAGAAGCGCGAGCAGTACTTC
TRBV9	-	TRBJ2-3	TRBD2	CASSGAGGGDTQYF	TGTGCCAGCAGCGGGGCGGGGGGTGGAGATACGCAGTATTTT
TRBV7-2	-	TRBJ1-5	-	CASSLVGGGYNQPQHF	TGTGCCAGCAGCTTAGTGGGGGGGGGCTACAATCAGCCCCAGCATTTT
TRBV6-1	-	TRBJ1-1	TRBD1	CASRLAGGTEAFF	TGTGCCAGCAGATTGGCAGGGGGCACTGAAGCTTTCTTT
TRBV5-1	-	TRBJ2-1	-	CASSPGFDEQFF	TGCGCCAGCAGCCCGGGGTTCGATGAGCAGTTCTTC
TRBV11-1	-	TRBJ1-6	-	CASSLTSSYNSPLHF	TGTGCCAGCAGCTTAACGAGCTCCTATAATTCACCCCTCCACTTT
TRBV29-1	once	TRBJ2-1	-	CSGVRSSYNEQFF	TGCAGCGGGGTTCGAAGCTCCTACAATGAGCAGTTCTTC
TRBV18	few	TRBJ2-1	-	CASSPLGAGLLSEQFF	TGTGCCAGCTCCCCCCTCGGAGCGGGCCTGCTGAGTGAGCAGTTCTTC
TRBV5-4	-	TRBJ2-1	-	CASSLWQGDNEQFF	TGTGCCAGCAGCTTGTGGCAGGGAGACAATGAGCAGTTCTTC
TRBV5-1	medium-sized	TRBJ2-5	TRBD1	CASSRGTVRQETQYF	TGCGCCAGCAGCCGTGGGACAGTTAGGCAAGAGACCCAGTACTTC
TRBV4-2	-	TRBJ1-4	-	CASSPTQGSEKLFF	TGTGCCAGCAGCCCGACACAGGGAAGTGAAAAACTGTTTTTT
TRBV11-2	once	TRBJ1-3	TRBD1	CASSSFGQVPGNTIYF	TGTGCCAGCAGCTCCTTCGGACAGGTTCCCGGAAACACCATATATTTT
TRBV7-6	-	TRBJ2-1	-	CASSFSNGGEQFF	TGTGCCAGCAGCTTTTCCAACGGGGGTGAGCAGTTCTTC
TRBV6-5	-	TRBJ2-5	TRBD1	CASSRDRVKGTQYF	TGTGCCAGCAGCAGGGACAGGGTAAAAGGGACCCAGTACTTC
TRBV7-8	-	TRBJ1-3	TRBD1	CASSLGQGLGNTIYF	TGTGCCAGCAGCTTAGGACAGGGGCTGGGAAACACCATATATTTT
TRBV6-6	-	TRBJ1-5	-	CASSYSHGNQPQHF	TGTGCCAGCAGTTACTCGCATGGCAATCAGCCCCAGCATTTT
TRBV30	-	TRBJ1-1	-	CAWSVPNGFAEAFF	TGTGCCTGGAGTGTCCCCAATGGGTTTGCTGAAGCTTTCTTT
TRBV6-5	-	TRBJ1-6	TRBD1	CASSLGQGFRSPLHF	TGTGCCAGCAGTTTGGGACAGGGATTTCGGTCACCCCTCCACTTT
TRBV19	-	TRBJ2-3	-	CASSTNRGGGNTDTQYF	TGTGCCAGTAGTACGAACAGGGGGGGTGGGAACACAGATACGCAGTATTTT